A single sample is the source of the 19 T cell receptor beta chains below, sequenced in a study of T-cell memory formation after mild COVID-19. TCRdb re-called the 5' RACE reads through MiXCR, storing one row per CDR3 protein. Of almost 550,000 distinct CDR3 sequences in the sample, roughly 22% were seen once. The material sequenced was PBMCs or a T cell subset sorted from them (not recorded which). These receptors all come from an adult woman who had mild COVID-19 (a few samples of this study predate the infection). Cell type and time point are not known.

The chain joins TRBV5-1 to TRBJ2-3; 10 bases are a match to TRBD2. V trimming: 4 bases; J trimming: 2 bases; junction bases outside the gene matches: 7. The CDR3 length is 16 residues. Germline V gene sequence: CDR1 SGHRS, CDR2 YFSETQ. Written as DNA, the CDR3 is TGCGCCAGCAGCGCAGGACTAGCGGAATCCACAGATACGCAGTATTTT. Protein: CASSAGLAESTDTQYF. Together with reference TRBV5-1 and TRBJ2-3, the CDR3 gives the full variable domain: KAGVTQTPRYLIKTRGQQVTLSCSPISGHRSVSWYQQTPGQGLQFLFEYFSETQRNKGNFPGRFSGRQFSNSRSEMNVSTLELGDSALYLCASSAGLAESTDTQYFGPGTRLTVL.

The chain carries TRBV2 and TRBJ1-1, with D perhaps matching TRBD1 (5 bases). Trimming removed 6 bases at V and 6 bases at J, with 14 bases between. CDR3 length: 13 residues. Germline assignment: CDR1 SNHLY and CDR2 FYNNEI. DNA for the CDR3: TGTGCCAGCAGAGAATGGGGGGAAGCTGAAGCTTTCTTT. Translated: CASREWGEAEAFF. The variable domain in full, completed from reference TRBV2 and TRBJ1-1, reads EPEVTQTPSHQVTQMGQEVILRCVPISNHLYFYWYRQILGQKVEFLVSFYNNEISEKSEIFDDQFSVERPDGSNFTLKIRSTKLEDSAMYFCASREWGEAEAFFGQGTRLTVV.

The CDR3 region is CASSQDELAGIDEQFF. CDR3 DNA: TGTGCCAGCAGCCAAGACGAGCTAGCGGGAATCGATGAGCAGTTCTTC. The chain links TRBV4-2 to TRBJ2-1, with TRBD2 matching over 9 bases. V lost 0 bases and J lost 8; bases outside the gene matches: 8. In germline, CDR1 is LGHNA, CDR2 YNFKEQ. There are 16 residues in the CDR3.

At least ten counts were recorded for this clonotype. Germline is not matched at one junction end, which may reflect a read error. J is TRBJ1-1 and V is TRBV7-9, with a tentative D call TRBD1 (5 bases). The CDR3 length is 12 residues. Germline V CDR1 and CDR2: SEHNR, FQNEAQ (reference sequence). CDR3 DNA: TGCGCCAGCAGCTTGGGGACCACTGAAGCTTTCTTT. The encoded protein is CASSLGTTEAFF.

This clonotype was found a few times. The J gene is TRBJ2-2, the V gene TRBV6-2 or TRBV6-3; a possible D gene is TRBD1 (5 bases). Between the trimmed V and J ends, which lost 2 bases and 2 bases, there was a span of 12 bases. This CDR3 spans 16 amino acids. Per the germline V gene, CDR1 is MNHEY and CDR2 is SVGEGT. In DNA, the CDR3 is TGTGCCAGCAGTTACGAGGCAGGGCCCAACACCGGGGAGCTGTTTTTT. Translating it yields CASSYEAGPNTGELFF.

This clonotype was counted between two and nine times. This chain connects TRBV20-1 to TRBJ2-3; 9 bases are shared with TRBD2. CDR1 and CDR2 from the germline V gene are DFQATT and SNEGSKA (reference sequence). J was trimmed by 6 bases and V by 0 bases; bases with no gene match: 16. The CDR3 loop spans 18 amino acids. The CDR3 spells CSARDQGLSGSRRDTQYF. As DNA, the CDR3 is TGCAGTGCTAGAGATCAAGGACTTAGCGGGAGTCGGCGGGATACGCAGTATTTT.

This clonotype was detected a few times. CDR3 coding DNA: TGTGCCAGCTCATTATGGCAGGGGACGAGCTCCTACGAGCAGTACTTC. Its protein product is CASSLWQGTSSYEQYF. This chain connects TRBV12-3 or TRBV12-4 to TRBJ2-7, with D perhaps TRBD1 (6 bases). The ends were cut back, 8 bases at V and 0 bases at J, with 20 bases in the middle. The CDR3 totals 16 residues.

This clonotype was seen a handful of times. The chain employs TRBV10-3 and TRBJ2-2; maybe TRBD1 (6 bases). Trimming shortened V by 0 bases and J by 2 bases, and 13 bases separated the two germline ends. The CDR3 loop spans 17 amino acids. Germline CDR1 is ENHRY and CDR2 is SYGVKD. The CDR3 nucleotides are TGTGCCATCAGTGAGTCTGTATCAGGGGACAACACCGGGGAGCTGTTTTTT. This codes for CAISESVSGDNTGELFF.

The chain couples TRBV9 to TRBJ2-3; TRBD2 matches at 14 bases. V lost 2 bases to trimming and J lost 3 bases; unmatched junction nucleotides: 2. Germline V lookup: CDR1 SGDLS, CDR2 YYNGEE. This CDR3 is 16 amino acids long. As DNA, the CDR3 is TGTGCCAGCAGCGTGGGGACTAGCGGGAGAACAGATACGCAGTATTTT. Residues: CASSVGTSGRTDTQYF.

This clonotype has just a few counts. The J gene is TRBJ1-5, the V gene TRBV20-1, with TRBD1 matching 7 bases. V was pared by 2 bases and J by 6 bases, with 7 bases of the junction left unmatched. Germline loops: CDR1 DFQATT, CDR2 SNEGSKA (reference sequence). The CDR3 runs 14 residues. CDR3 in DNA: TGCAGTGCTAGATCCCGGACAGGCGGTCAGCCCCAGCATTTT. Protein product: CSARSRTGGQPQHF.

The CDR3 DNA follows: TGTGCCAGCAGTTCCGGGAAGGTCTCCTACAATGAGCAGTTCTTC. This encodes CASSSGKVSYNEQFF. V gene TRBV27 combines with J gene TRBJ2-1; D possibly corresponds to TRBD2 (5 bases). The CDR3 runs to 15 residues. Trimming shortened V by 4 bases and J by 0 bases, and 10 bases separated the two germline ends. Germline CDR1 and CDR2: MNHEY and SMNVEV (reference sequence).

This clonotype was observed a handful of times. The rearrangement joins TRBV20-1 to TRBJ2-3; D might be TRBD2 (6 bases). Between the trimmed V and J ends, which lost 3 bases and 11 bases, there was a span of 27 bases. The germline V gene encodes CDR1 DFQATT and CDR2 SNEGSKA (reference sequence). This CDR3 region has 16 residues. The CDR3 spells CSARPGTSEFSWGQYF. CDR3 nucleotides: TGCAGTGCTAGGCCCGGGACTTCCGAGTTTAGTTGGGGGCAGTATTTT.

This clonotype has a handful of counts. The V gene is TRBV18, the J gene TRBJ1-1, with unresolved D. CDR1 is KGHSH, CDR2 LQKENI, per germline. The V and J ends lost 0 bases and 1 base respectively, with 15 bases between them. This CDR3 contains 17 residues. This CDR3 is CASSPPNTRYQNTEAFF. The CDR3 DNA reads as TGTGCCAGCTCACCACCGAATACGCGTTATCAGAACACTGAAGCTTTCTTT.

The CDR3 DNA follows: TGTGCCAGCAGTTTTGAACAGGGTCGAAACGAGCAGTACTTC. It yields the protein CASSFEQGRNEQYF. The V gene is TRBV28, the J gene TRBJ2-7, with D perhaps TRBD1 (6 bases). CDR1 and CDR2 from the germline V gene are MDHEN and SYDVKM. The CDR3 totals 14 residues. V gave up 3 bases and J gave up 5 bases, with 14 bases separating them.

The chain employs TRBV20-1 and TRBJ2-1; D may be TRBD1 or TRBD2 (5 bases each). This CDR3 is 15 amino acids long. CDR1 DFQATT and CDR2 SNEGSKA come from the germline V gene (reference sequence). Trimming cost V 3 bases and J 4 bases, with 16 bases left between them. DNA of the CDR3: TGCAGTGCTAGGGGGCACCGGGACGGTTACAATGAGCAGTTCTTC. Encoded protein: CSARGHRDGYNEQFF.

This chain joins TRBV7-8 and TRBJ2-5; no reliable D call. This CDR3 contains 12 residues. Germline values: CDR1 SGHVS, CDR2 FQNEAQ. The V and J ends lost 2 bases and 3 bases respectively, with 4 bases between them. CDR3 sequence (DNA): TGTGCCAGCAGCTTATCCAAAGAGACCCAGTACTTC. Amino acids: CASSLSKETQYF.

This rearrangement joins TRBV10-3 to TRBJ2-3; 11 bases align to TRBD2. CDR3 length equals 17 residues. Per germline, CDR1 ENHRY and CDR2 SYGVKD. The V and J ends lost 5 bases and 0 bases, in that order; junction bases with no gene match: 7. The CDR3 loop reads CAISSTSGTLSTDTQYF. CDR3 DNA sequence: TGTGCCATCAGTTCGACTAGCGGGACCTTGAGCACAGATACGCAGTATTTT.

The chain recombines TRBV12-3 or TRBV12-4 with TRBJ1-1, with D unclear. V was trimmed by 6 bases and J by 0 bases, leaving 17 bases between them. The CDR3 sequence is 16 residues long. CDR3 loop: CASRGRWGELNTEAFF. CDR3 sequence (DNA): TGTGCCAGCAGGGGCCGGTGGGGAGAACTGAACACTGAAGCTTTCTTT.

This clonotype was seen many times. The rearrangement uses TRBV7-9 and TRBJ2-5; D remains unclear. Germline CDR1 is SEHNR and CDR2 is FQNEAQ (reference sequence). The CDR3 runs to 12 residues. The V gene lost 5 bases and the J gene lost 5 bases, with 9 bases spanning the gap. DNA for the CDR3: TGTGCCAGCAGCCGTGTACAGGAGACCCAGTACTTC. This sequence encodes CASSRVQETQYF. Looking up the rest from reference TRBV7-9 and TRBJ2-5 gives the full variable domain: DTGVSQNPRHKITKRGQNVTFRCDPISEHNRLYWYRQTLGQGPEFLTYFQNEAQLEKSRLLSDRFSAERPKGSFSTLEIQRTEQGDSAMYLCASSRVQETQYFGPGTRLLVL.